Presented here are 21 T cell receptor beta chains from one specimen sequenced in a study of OX40 agonist ivuxolimab in advanced cancers. This table comes from immunoSEQ multiplex PCR, and its TCRdb copy is limited to in-frame clones, with some not included. The data hold 25,000 to 30,000 clones, with about 90% observed a single time. Sequencing used CD4+ or CD8+ T cells sorted from blood, obtained in a trial of the OX40 agonist ivuxolimab. These receptors were taken from an adult with an advanced solid tumor such as melanoma, head and neck, liver or kidney cancer.

This clone is a singleton in its sample. This chain links TRBV9 with TRBJ1-3, with a weak D call TRBD1 (6 bases). The V end lost 3 bases, the J end lost 5 bases, and 18 bases lay between the germline ends. The CDR3 covers 16 residues. Germline CDR1 is SGDLS and CDR2 is YYNGEE. CDR3 sequence reads: CASSAEPLTGRNTIYF. The DNA for the CDR3 is TGTGCCAGCAGCGCCGAACCACTTACAGGGAGAAACACCATATATTTT.

The chain has TRBV27 and TRBJ2-7, with D unresolved. Trimming left V 6 bases short and J 4 bases short, with 10 bases between. The CDR3 has 12 residues. Per germline, CDR1 MNHEY and CDR2 SMNVEV (reference sequence). CDR3 coding DNA: TGTGCCAGCAGCCTCCCCGGGTACGAGCAGTACTTC. Protein product: CASSLPGYEQYF.

The CDR3 nucleotides are TGTGCCAGCAGTGCACGACTTTTCTACGAGCAGTACTTC. Its translation is CASSARLFYEQYF. The rearrangement links TRBV6-6 to TRBJ2-7, with D hard to call. The germline gives CDR1 MNHNY, CDR2 SVGAGI (reference sequence). The CDR3 covers 13 residues. The V end was cut by 5 bases, the J end by 3 bases, with 11 bases between.

The chain carries TRBV11-2 and TRBJ2-7; 10 nucleotides line up with TRBD2. Losses at the gene ends were 3 bases for V and 3 bases for J; bases not matched to a gene: 2. Germline V lookup: CDR1 SGHAT, CDR2 FQNNGV. The CDR3 contains 14 residues. The CDR3 DNA is TGTGCCAGCAGCTTTGGGACTAGCGACTACGAGCAGTACTTC. This codes for CASSFGTSDYEQYF.

The rearrangement links TRBV10-1 to TRBJ1-1; 7 bases line up with TRBD1. The CDR3 is made up of 14 amino acids. Germline lookup yields CDR1 WNHNN and CDR2 SYGVQD (reference sequence). V shed 3 bases, J shed 9 bases, and the junction held 10 bases outside the gene matches. For the CDR3, the DNA is TGCGCCAGCAGTGAAGGGCAGGGGGTAAGAAAAGCTTTCTTT. Its translation is CASSEGQGVRKAFF.

The chain couples TRBV9 to TRBJ1-2, with D possibly being TRBD1 (5 bases). This CDR3 spans 14 amino acids. The V end was cut by 0 bases, the J end by 2 bases, with 8 bases between. Germline V CDR1 and CDR2: SGDLS, YYNGEE. The CDR3: CASSVGQTNYGYTF. The DNA of the CDR3 is TGTGCCAGCAGCGTAGGACAGACGAACTATGGCTACACCTTC.

The chain is built from TRBV7-6 and TRBJ2-4; TRBD1 aligns across 7 bases. V was pared by 2 bases and J by 15 bases, with 10 bases of the junction left unmatched. The CDR3 runs 13 residues. CDR1 and CDR2 (germline): SGHVS, FNYEAQ. CDR3 nucleotides: TGTGCCAGCAGCTTATCCGCACAGGGGCTAGGGTACTTC. This encodes CASSLSAQGLGYF.

The V and J genes are TRBV6-6 and TRBJ1-1, with D maybe TRBD1 (5 bases). The CDR3 length is 14 residues. Germline V gene lookup returns CDR1 MNHNY and CDR2 SVGAGI (reference sequence). The V end was cut by 5 bases, the J end by 4 bases, with 14 bases between. This CDR3 is CASSLSGGGTEAFF. The CDR3 DNA follows: TGTGCCAGCAGTCTATCTGGGGGGGGCACTGAAGCTTTCTTT.

V gene TRBV6-6 combines with J gene TRBJ1-2; D remains unclear. CDR1 MNHNY and CDR2 SVGAGI come from the germline V gene (reference sequence). The CDR3 is made up of 13 amino acids. Trimming shortened V by 0 bases and J by 0 bases, and 2 bases separated the two germline ends. CDR3 sequence: CASSYSSNYGYTF. CDR3 coding DNA: TGTGCCAGCAGTTACTCGTCTAACTATGGCTACACCTTC.

The sample holds one count of this clone. The rearrangement links TRBV19 to TRBJ1-2; possibly TRBD1 for D (5 bases). The ends were cut back, 3 bases at V and 4 bases at J, with 9 bases in the middle. The germline V gene has CDR1 LNHDA and CDR2 SQIVND (reference sequence). The CDR3 is 13 amino acids. CDR3 DNA sequence: TGTGCCAGTAGTATTGAGGGGCTCTATGGCTACACCTTC. Residues: CASSIEGLYGYTF.

The rearrangement links TRBV5-1 to TRBJ1-2; possible D gene TRBD1, 5 bases. The length of the CDR3 is 14 residues. CDR1 SGHRS and CDR2 YFSETQ come from the germline V gene. Trimming cost V 0 bases and J 3 bases, with 9 bases left between them. In DNA form, the CDR3 reads TGCGCCAGCAGCTTGGCCGGGGGGGACTATGGCTACACCTTC. This translates into CASSLAGGDYGYTF.

The chain couples TRBV11-1 to TRBJ2-7, with no clear D. The V end lost 2 bases, the J end lost 5 bases, and 7 bases lay between the germline ends. CDR1 is SGHAT, CDR2 FQDESV, per germline (reference sequence). The CDR3 has 12 amino acids. The CDR3 loop reads CASSLTVDEQYF. CDR3 sequence (DNA): TGTGCCAGCAGCTTAACCGTAGACGAGCAGTACTTC. The whole variable domain, filled in from reference TRBV11-1 and TRBJ2-7, reads EAEVAQSPRYKITEKSQAVAFWCDPISGHATLYWYRQILGQGPELLVQFQDESVVDDSQLPKDRFSAERLKGVDSTLKIQPAELGDSAMYLCASSLTVDEQYFGPGTRLTVT.

The CDR3 sequence is CASSLDRGEGEKLFF. The CDR3 DNA reads as TGTGCCAGCAGCCTGGACAGGGGCGAAGGAGAAAAACTGTTTTTT. The chain uses TRBV4-2 and TRBJ1-4; 9 positions match TRBD1. CDR3 length: 15 amino acids. The V gene end was trimmed by 4 bases and the J gene end by 8 bases; junction bases not matched to a gene: 8. CDR1 LGHNA and CDR2 YNFKEQ come from the germline V gene.

This clone was seen only a few times. This chain joins TRBV5-1 and TRBJ1-1; D unresolved. The V end lost 0 bases, the J end lost 7 bases, and 7 bases lay between the germline ends. The germline V gene has CDR1 SGHRS and CDR2 YFSETQ. The CDR3 has 12 residues. CDR3 sequence reads: CASSLVTGEAFF. The CDR3 DNA sequence: TGCGCCAGCAGCTTGGTTACGGGTGAAGCTTTCTTT.

The count of this clone is one. The chain joins TRBV5-1 to TRBJ1-2; D not resolved. The CDR3 extends over 16 amino acids. The ends were cut back, 1 base at V and 5 bases at J, with 18 bases in the middle. CDR1 SGHRS and CDR2 YFSETQ come from the germline V gene. The CDR3 here is CASSLSRTWRRYGYTF. The CDR3 DNA sequence: TGCGCCAGCAGCTTGTCCCGTACGTGGCGTAGGTATGGCTACACCTTC.

This chain joins TRBV6-1 and TRBJ2-3; 8 bases are a match to TRBD2. Trimming removed 4 bases from V and 0 bases from J; junction bases left unmatched: 6. The CDR3 loop spans 16 amino acids. From germline, CDR1 is MNHNS and CDR2 SASEGT. CDR3 bases: TGTGCCAGCAGTGGAACTAGCGGACTTAGCACAGATACGCAGTATTTT. This sequence encodes CASSGTSGLSTDTQYF.

The chain joins TRBV29-1 to TRBJ2-1; 10 positions agree with TRBD2. Germline CDR1 SQVTM, CDR2 ANQGSEA. The CDR3 contains 14 residues. The V segment lost 1 base and the J segment 3 bases; nucleotides outside the gene matches: 0. CDR3 bases: TGCAGCGTTGAAGGGACTAGCGGCTACAATGAGCAGTTCTTC. As protein: CSVEGTSGYNEQFF.

The rearrangement joins TRBV18 to TRBJ1-2; D might be TRBD1 (6 bases). The CDR3 contains 14 residues. From germline, CDR1 is KGHSH and CDR2 LQKENI. Between the trimmed V and J ends, which lost 2 bases and 6 bases, there was a span of 13 bases. The CDR3 nucleotides are TGTGCCAGCTCACCAGTGGGGGCCGCTGATGGCTACACCTTC. It translates to CASSPVGAADGYTF.

The V gene is TRBV7-6, the J gene TRBJ1-2, with 7 bases identical to TRBD1. The CDR3 consists of 16 residues. Germline CDR1 is SGHVS and CDR2 is FNYEAQ. V dropped 4 bases and J dropped 7; count of bases not matched to a gene: 15. CDR3 sequence: CASSYSAGQDMSGYTF. The CDR3 nucleotides read TGTGCCAGCAGCTACAGTGCTGGACAGGATATGTCTGGCTACACCTTC. The variable domain in full, with the rest retrieved from reference TRBV7-6 and TRBJ1-2, is GAGVSQSPRYKVTKRGQDVALRCDPISGHVSLYWYRQALGQGPEFLTYFNYEAQQDKSGLPNDRFSAERPEGSISTLTIQRTEQRDSAMYRCASSYSAGQDMSGYTFGSGTRLTVV.

V gene TRBV11-2 combines with J gene TRBJ2-7, with D perhaps matching TRBD2 (5 bases). The CDR3 runs to 15 residues. Deletions cut 5 bases from V and 3 bases from J, with 17 bases between. The germline V gene encodes CDR1 SGHAT and CDR2 FQNNGV. The CDR3 bases are TGTGCCAGCAGCCTAGGATCTGCGGCGGGCTACGAGCAGTACTTC. Translation: CASSLGSAAGYEQYF.

This clone was observed a single time. The rearrangement links TRBV5-1 to TRBJ2-7; D might be TRBD1 or TRBD2, each matching 5 bases. The V gene's germline CDR1 is SGHRS and CDR2 YFSETQ. The CDR3 runs to 16 residues. V dropped 0 bases and J dropped 0 bases, with 13 bases sitting between them. The CDR3 DNA reads TGCGCCAGCAGCTTGGGCCGGGCAGGGAGCTCCTACGAGCAGTACTTC. This translates into CASSLGRAGSSYEQYF.